This T cell receptor beta chain was identified during a study of T cells in AML relapse after transplant (dated by TCRdb to the late 2010s). Study-level background: The remission controls were clinically matched patients who stayed in long-term complete remission and had follow-up of more than 3 years. In this retrospective study, inhibitory receptor expression and TCR repertoires of bone marrow T cells were examined in patients given allogeneic HSCT for myeloid malignancy. Remission samples were obtained from bone marrow collected about 1 year after HSCT from patients in whom complete remission was maintained.

This clonotype is considered medium-sized (0.01 to 0.1%). Its binding antigen is unknown. No much larger clone exists at a distance of one base, and base qualities are not known. The library was made by PCR. A modified RACE PCR protocol, not multiplex PCR, was used to amplify TCR alpha and beta chains from RNA. Libraries were sequenced on an Illumina MiSeq, and raw reads were demultiplexed according to sample-specific barcode combinations. The study's processing was this. TCR clonotypes were identified from the sequencing reads using MiXCR software. TCRdb passed the public sequencing reads through fastp at Q25 and MiXCR, retaining productive beta sequences. For every CDR3 protein sequence, its rows merge into one entry that carries the most common genes and DNA. For this entry, the V and J calls and clone size follow TCRdb and not the study's own pipeline. The sample records fewer than 4,500 distinct CDR3 sequences, about 10% of which are singletons. The top ten clones comprise approximately 31% of the sample.

The germline V gene (reference sequence) gives CDR1 as SEHNR and CDR2 as FQNEAQ. The CDR3 goes from the cysteine to the phenylalanine over 17 residues. The kept DNA is CDR3 alone, 51 bases in frame from the first base. V sheds 5 bases and J sheds 7 bases, leaving 21 bases between their ends. The research as a whole found: Very few samples underpinned the TCR repertoire comparisons, and for unsorted bone marrow each group had only a few individuals.

The TCR originated in a human donor who had a stem cell transplant for acute myeloid leukemia. Following a transplant, some T cells may be graft donor cells, not patient cells. This material consisted of bone marrow, either the whole sample or a sorted T cell fraction (not recorded which), taken in complete remission. The chain is assembled from TRBV7-9 and TRBJ1-6, with the D segment identity uncertain. The DNA sequence is given as TGTGCCAGCAGCGGCTACGGCCCACTTTCTCCGAATTCACCCCTCCACTTT. Translated, it gives CASSGYGPLSPNSPLHF.